This is a list of T cell receptor beta chains from one sample in a study of blood T cell repertoires in COVID-19. Generated by immunoSEQ multiplex PCR, the TCRdb table keeps only in-frame clones and is missing some. The repertoire holds fewer than 350,000 clones, with roughly 90% as singletons. The sample taken for sequencing was peripheral blood. The receptors were gathered from a woman in her twenties or thirties with COVID-19, enrolled during active disease. CDR3s include the opening cysteine and the closing phenylalanine or tryptophan. D genes are given only for firm matches. Some rows mark clone size as missing; the rest say once, few, many or name a class of expanded clone.

v_gene: TRBV7-9; abundance: NA; j_gene: TRBJ1-4; d_gene: TRBD1; CDR3aa: CASSLGTGWEEKLFF; CDR3nt: TGTGCCAGCAGCCTAGGGACAGGTTGGGAGGAAAAACTGTTTTTT
v_gene: TRBV2; abundance: NA; j_gene: TRBJ1-1; d_gene: NA; CDR3aa: CASSEVMGGTEAFF; CDR3nt: TGTGCCAGCAGTGAAGTCATGGGGGGCACTGAAGCTTTCTTT
v_gene: TRBV28; abundance: once; j_gene: TRBJ1-5; d_gene: NA; CDR3aa: CASNNRGSNQPQHF; CDR3nt: TGTGCCAGCAATAATAGGGGTAGCAATCAGCCCCAGCATTTT
v_gene: TRBV7-2; abundance: once; j_gene: TRBJ1-2; d_gene: TRBD1; CDR3aa: CASSLPGQGSYGYTF; CDR3nt: TGTGCCAGCAGCTTGCCGGGACAGGGGTCCTATGGCTACACCTTC
v_gene: TRBV27; abundance: NA; j_gene: TRBJ1-5; d_gene: NA; CDR3aa: CASGWASNQPQHF; CDR3nt: TGTGCCAGCGGCTGGGCTAGCAATCAGCCCCAGCATTTT
v_gene: TRBV30; abundance: NA; j_gene: TRBJ2-5; d_gene: TRBD2; CDR3aa: CAWSVRGSSPQYF; CDR3nt: TGTGCCTGGAGTGTACGCGGGAGTTCACCCCAGTACTTC
v_gene: TRBV5-1; abundance: NA; j_gene: TRBJ2-3; d_gene: TRBD2; CDR3aa: CASSLVLAGRTDTQYF; CDR3nt: TGCGCCAGCAGCTTGGTACTAGCGGGGCGCACAGATACGCAGTATTTT
v_gene: TRBV2; abundance: NA; j_gene: TRBJ2-5; d_gene: TRBD2; CDR3aa: CASSDTLTGGQETQYF; CDR3nt: TGTGCCAGCAGTGACACACTAACGGGAGGGCAAGAGACCCAGTACTTC
v_gene: TRBV6-5; abundance: NA; j_gene: TRBJ1-4; d_gene: TRBD1; CDR3aa: CASSWGQDEKLFF; CDR3nt: TGTGCCAGCAGTTGGGGACAGGATGAAAAACTGTTTTTT
v_gene: TRBV3-1/TRBV3-2; abundance: once; j_gene: TRBJ1-5; d_gene: NA; CDR3aa: CASSHRGGNQPQHF; CDR3nt: TGTGCCAGCAGCCACCGCGGAGGGAATCAGCCCCAGCATTTT
v_gene: TRBV5-6; abundance: NA; j_gene: TRBJ1-2; d_gene: NA; CDR3aa: CASSLTGTSYYGYTF; CDR3nt: TGTGCCAGCAGCCTCACAGGGACCTCATACTATGGCTACACCTTC
v_gene: TRBV29-1; abundance: NA; j_gene: TRBJ2-7; d_gene: NA; CDR3aa: CSVEEPGTEIYEQYF; CDR3nt: TGCAGCGTTGAAGAACCCGGGACTGAGATCTACGAGCAGTACTTC
v_gene: TRBV18; abundance: NA; j_gene: TRBJ1-3; d_gene: NA; CDR3aa: CASSPRYLIDSGNTIYF; CDR3nt: TGTGCCAGCTCACCAAGATACTTGATAGACTCTGGAAACACCATATATTTT
v_gene: TRBV6-1; abundance: NA; j_gene: TRBJ1-3; d_gene: NA; CDR3aa: CASSEASQGSGNTIYF; CDR3nt: TGTGCCAGCAGTGAAGCAAGTCAGGGGTCTGGAAACACCATATATTTT
v_gene: TRBV7-2; abundance: NA; j_gene: TRBJ1-1; d_gene: NA; CDR3aa: CASSKQGRGTEAFF; CDR3nt: TGTGCCAGCAGCAAACAGGGTCGCGGCACTGAAGCTTTCTTT
v_gene: TRBV30; abundance: NA; j_gene: TRBJ1-2; d_gene: TRBD1; CDR3aa: CAWSLTGGGYGYTF; CDR3nt: TGTGCCTGGAGTTTGACAGGGGGGGGCTATGGCTACACCTTC
v_gene: TRBV6-2/TRBV6-3; abundance: NA; j_gene: TRBJ2-7; d_gene: TRBD2; CDR3aa: CASSSGLAGAYERYF; CDR3nt: TGTGCCAGCAGTTCCGGACTAGCGGGAGCATACGAGCGGTACTTC
v_gene: TRBV27; abundance: NA; j_gene: TRBJ1-3; d_gene: NA; CDR3aa: CASRSAGSGNTIYF; CDR3nt: TGTGCCAGCCGATCGGCAGGCTCTGGAAACACCATATATTTT
v_gene: TRBV11-2; abundance: NA; j_gene: TRBJ1-2; d_gene: TRBD1; CDR3aa: CASSLGTGYGYTF; CDR3nt: TGTGCCAGCAGCTTAGGGACAGGCTATGGCTACACCTTC
v_gene: TRBV3-1/TRBV3-2; abundance: NA; j_gene: TRBJ2-1; d_gene: TRBD2; CDR3aa: CASSPRTSGSYNEQFF; CDR3nt: TGTGCCAGCAGCCCACGGACTAGCGGGAGTTACAATGAGCAGTTCTTC
v_gene: TRBV27; abundance: NA; j_gene: TRBJ1-1; d_gene: NA; CDR3aa: CASSYKGRVTEAFF; CDR3nt: TGTGCCAGCAGTTATAAGGGGAGGGTCACTGAAGCTTTCTTT
v_gene: TRBV28; abundance: NA; j_gene: TRBJ2-1; d_gene: TRBD2; CDR3aa: CASSPGRVAYNEQFF; CDR3nt: TGTGCCAGCAGCCCCGGGAGGGTCGCCTACAATGAGCAGTTCTTC
v_gene: TRBV7-6; abundance: NA; j_gene: TRBJ1-3; d_gene: NA; CDR3aa: CASSWGPTGMYSGNTIYF; CDR3nt: TGTGCCAGCAGCTGGGGCCCAACAGGGATGTACTCTGGAAACACCATATATTTT
v_gene: TRBV19; abundance: NA; j_gene: TRBJ2-7; d_gene: NA; CDR3aa: CASSMQLGGEQYF; CDR3nt: TGTGCCAGTAGTATGCAGTTAGGAGGAGAGCAGTACTTC
v_gene: TRBV28; abundance: NA; j_gene: TRBJ2-3; d_gene: TRBD2; CDR3aa: CASGGLAGDGGSNTDTQYF; CDR3nt: TGTGCCAGCGGAGGACTAGCGGGGGACGGTGGGAGCAACACAGATACGCAGTATTTT
v_gene: TRBV10-3; abundance: once; j_gene: TRBJ2-1; d_gene: TRBD2; CDR3aa: CAISESLAGSYNEQFF; CDR3nt: TGTGCCATCAGTGAATCTCTAGCGGGATCCTACAATGAGCAGTTCTTC
v_gene: TRBV9; abundance: once; j_gene: TRBJ2-3; d_gene: TRBD2; CDR3aa: CASGGLASDTQYF; CDR3nt: TGTGCCAGCGGCGGACTAGCGTCAGATACGCAGTATTTT
v_gene: TRBV10-3; abundance: NA; j_gene: TRBJ1-1; d_gene: NA; CDR3aa: CAISYRREQGNTEAFF; CDR3nt: TGTGCCATCAGTTACCGCCGGGAACAGGGGAACACTGAAGCTTTCTTT
v_gene: TRBV7-2; abundance: NA; j_gene: TRBJ2-1; d_gene: NA; CDR3aa: CASSLTSYNEQFF; CDR3nt: TGTGCCAGCAGCTTGACTAGCTACAATGAGCAGTTCTTC
v_gene: TRBV14; abundance: few; j_gene: TRBJ2-7; d_gene: TRBD2; CDR3aa: CASSVGPSGSISYEQYF; CDR3nt: TGTGCCAGCAGCGTAGGCCCTAGCGGGAGCATCAGTTACGAGCAGTACTTC
v_gene: TRBV28; abundance: few; j_gene: TRBJ1-2; d_gene: TRBD1; CDR3aa: CASSLGDRGNSTF; CDR3nt: TGTGCCAGCAGTTTAGGGGACAGGGGGAACTCCACCTTC
v_gene: TRBV5-4; abundance: once; j_gene: TRBJ1-2; d_gene: TRBD1; CDR3aa: CARGIPGQGSDYGYTF; CDR3nt: TGTGCCAGGGGGATACCGGGACAGGGCTCCGATTATGGCTACACCTTC
v_gene: TRBV2; abundance: once; j_gene: TRBJ2-7; d_gene: TRBD1; CDR3aa: CASSEQAGGPYEQYF; CDR3nt: TGTGCCAGCAGTGAACAGGCAGGGGGCCCCTACGAGCAGTACTTC
v_gene: TRBV28; abundance: NA; j_gene: TRBJ1-1; d_gene: NA; CDR3aa: CAGNSGTFTEAFF; CDR3nt: TGTGCCGGGAATTCCGGGACTTTCACTGAAGCTTTCTTT
v_gene: TRBV27; abundance: NA; j_gene: TRBJ2-7; d_gene: TRBD2; CDR3aa: CASSFGTSGAYEQYF; CDR3nt: TGTGCCAGCAGTTTTGGGACTAGCGGGGCCTACGAGCAGTACTTC
v_gene: TRBV6-5; abundance: NA; j_gene: TRBJ1-3; d_gene: NA; CDR3aa: CASSYSRVISGNTIYF; CDR3nt: TGTGCCAGCAGTTACTCGAGGGTGATCTCTGGAAACACCATATATTTT
v_gene: TRBV3-1/TRBV3-2; abundance: NA; j_gene: TRBJ1-5; d_gene: NA; CDR3aa: CASSSEGGVQPQHF; CDR3nt: TGTGCCAGCAGCTCGGAAGGAGGGGTTCAGCCCCAGCATTTT
v_gene: TRBV23-1; abundance: NA; j_gene: TRBJ1-1; d_gene: TRBD1; CDR3aa: CASSFRDREGMNTEAFF; CDR3nt: TGCGCCAGCAGCTTCCGGGACAGGGAGGGAATGAACACTGAAGCTTTCTTT
v_gene: TRBV5-1; abundance: few; j_gene: TRBJ1-3; d_gene: NA; CDR3aa: CASSGGGAENTIYF; CDR3nt: TGCGCCAGCAGCGGCGGGGGGGCGGAAAACACCATATATTTT
v_gene: TRBV27; abundance: NA; j_gene: TRBJ2-4; d_gene: TRBD2; CDR3aa: CASSLLGAGGALNIQYF; CDR3nt: TGTGCCAGCAGTTTATTGGGAGCGGGAGGTGCCCTAAACATTCAGTACTTC
v_gene: TRBV18; abundance: NA; j_gene: TRBJ1-2; d_gene: TRBD1; CDR3aa: CASSPLRTESGGGYTF; CDR3nt: TGTGCCAGCTCACCACTCAGGACCGAGTCAGGGGGGGGCTACACCTTC
v_gene: TRBV28; abundance: NA; j_gene: TRBJ1-2; d_gene: TRBD1; CDR3aa: CASSLLGQAVNYGYTF; CDR3nt: TGTGCCAGCAGTTTATTGGGACAGGCGGTTAACTATGGCTACACCTTC